This T cell receptor (beta chain) was documented in a study of PD-L1 blockade in urothelial cancer. Overall study context: Median T cell yield from blood was approximately 130,000.

PCRs were each spiked with synthetic TCR analog templates. Assay: immunoSEQ multiplex PCR; the TCRdb copy retains only in-frame clones and omits some. The sample contains some 51,000 clones, more than 75% of which appear only once. Stated time point: peripheral blood 6 weeks after treatment start. Source: PBMCs, taken around atezolizumab (anti-PD-L1) treatment. The TCR originated in a man aged 60-69 years with urothelial cancer.

The CDR3 DNA reads as TGTGCCTGCACAGGTGCTTTGTCCTACGAGCAGTACTTC. This gives the protein CACTGALSYEQYF. The chain joins TRBV30 to TRBJ2-7; weak D call: TRBD1 (5 bases). V lost 6 bases, J lost 1 base, and 13 bases lay in between. This CDR3 comprises 13 residues. CDR1 and CDR2 from the germline V gene are GTSNPN and SVGIG (reference sequence). Based on the CDR3 plus reference TRBV30 and TRBJ2-7, the full variable domain is SQTIHQWPATLVQPVGSPLSLECTVEGTSNPNLYWYRQAAGRGLQLLFYSVGIGQISSEVPQNLSASRPQDRQFILSSKKLLLSDSGFYLCACTGALSYEQYFGPGTRLTVT.